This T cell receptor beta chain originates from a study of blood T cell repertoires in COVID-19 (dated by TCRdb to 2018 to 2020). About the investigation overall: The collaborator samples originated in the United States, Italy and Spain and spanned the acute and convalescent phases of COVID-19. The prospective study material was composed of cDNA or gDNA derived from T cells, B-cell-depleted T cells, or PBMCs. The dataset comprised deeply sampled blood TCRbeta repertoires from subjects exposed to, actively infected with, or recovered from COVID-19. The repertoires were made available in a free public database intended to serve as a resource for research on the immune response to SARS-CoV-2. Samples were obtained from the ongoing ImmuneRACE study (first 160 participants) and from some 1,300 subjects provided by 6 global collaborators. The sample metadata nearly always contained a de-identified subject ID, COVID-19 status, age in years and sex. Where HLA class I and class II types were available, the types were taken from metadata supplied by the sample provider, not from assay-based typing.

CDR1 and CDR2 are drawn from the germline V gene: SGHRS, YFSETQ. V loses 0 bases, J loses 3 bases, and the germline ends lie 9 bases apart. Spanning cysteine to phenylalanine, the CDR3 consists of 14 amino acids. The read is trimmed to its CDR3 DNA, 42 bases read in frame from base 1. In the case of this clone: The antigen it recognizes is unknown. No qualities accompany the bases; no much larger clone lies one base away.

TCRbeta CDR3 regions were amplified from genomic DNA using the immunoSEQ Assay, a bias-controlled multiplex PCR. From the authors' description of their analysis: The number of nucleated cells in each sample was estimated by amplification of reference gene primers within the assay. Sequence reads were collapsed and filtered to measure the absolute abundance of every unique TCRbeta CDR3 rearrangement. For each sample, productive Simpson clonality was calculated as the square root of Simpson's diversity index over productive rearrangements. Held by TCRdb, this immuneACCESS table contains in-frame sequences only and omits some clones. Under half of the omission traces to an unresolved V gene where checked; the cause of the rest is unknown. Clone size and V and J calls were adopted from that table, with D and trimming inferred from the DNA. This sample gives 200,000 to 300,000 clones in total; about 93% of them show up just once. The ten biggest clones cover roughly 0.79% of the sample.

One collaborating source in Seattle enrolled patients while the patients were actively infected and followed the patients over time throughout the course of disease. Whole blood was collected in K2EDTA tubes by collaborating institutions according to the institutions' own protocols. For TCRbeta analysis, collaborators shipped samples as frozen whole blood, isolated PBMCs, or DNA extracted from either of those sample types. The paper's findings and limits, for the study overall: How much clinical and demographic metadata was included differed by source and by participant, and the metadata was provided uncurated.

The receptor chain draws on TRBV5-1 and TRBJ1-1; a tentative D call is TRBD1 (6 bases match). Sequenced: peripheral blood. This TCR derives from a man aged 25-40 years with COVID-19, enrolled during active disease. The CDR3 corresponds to CASSLVGGDTEAFF. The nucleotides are TGCGCCAGCAGCTTGGTAGGGGGGGACACTGAAGCTTTCTTT.